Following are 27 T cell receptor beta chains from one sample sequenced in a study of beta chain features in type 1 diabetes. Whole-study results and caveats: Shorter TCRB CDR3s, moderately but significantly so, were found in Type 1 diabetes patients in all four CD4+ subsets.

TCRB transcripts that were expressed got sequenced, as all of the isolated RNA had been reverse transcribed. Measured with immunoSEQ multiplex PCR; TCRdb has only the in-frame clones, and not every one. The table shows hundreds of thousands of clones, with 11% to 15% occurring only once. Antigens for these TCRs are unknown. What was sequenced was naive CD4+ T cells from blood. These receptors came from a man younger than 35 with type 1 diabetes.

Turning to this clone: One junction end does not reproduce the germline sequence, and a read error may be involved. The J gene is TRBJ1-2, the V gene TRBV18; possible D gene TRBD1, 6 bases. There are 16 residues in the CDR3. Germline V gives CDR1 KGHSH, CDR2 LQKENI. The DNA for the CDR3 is TGTGCCAGCTCACCAGGTGAAGGGACAAGGCTCTATCGCTACACCTTC. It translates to CASSPGEGTRLYRYTF.

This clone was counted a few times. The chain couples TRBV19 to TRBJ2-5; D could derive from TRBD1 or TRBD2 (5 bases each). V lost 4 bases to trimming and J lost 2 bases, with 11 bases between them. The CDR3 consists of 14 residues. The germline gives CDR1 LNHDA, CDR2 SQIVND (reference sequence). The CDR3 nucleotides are TGTGCCAGTAGTAACCGGGACGAACAAGAGACCCAGTACTTC. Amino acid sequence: CASSNRDEQETQYF.

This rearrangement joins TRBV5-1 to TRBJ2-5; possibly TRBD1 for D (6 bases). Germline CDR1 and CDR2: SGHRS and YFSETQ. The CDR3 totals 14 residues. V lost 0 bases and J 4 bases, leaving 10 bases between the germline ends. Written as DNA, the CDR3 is TGCGCCAGCAGCTTGGATACAGGGCGAGAGACCCAGTACTTC. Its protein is CASSLDTGRETQYF.

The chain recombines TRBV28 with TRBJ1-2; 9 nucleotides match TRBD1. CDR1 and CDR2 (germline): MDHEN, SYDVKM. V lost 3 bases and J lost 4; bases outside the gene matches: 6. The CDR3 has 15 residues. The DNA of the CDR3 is TGTGCCAGCAGTTTGAACCCGGGACAGGGCTATGGCTACACCTTC. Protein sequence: CASSLNPGQGYGYTF.

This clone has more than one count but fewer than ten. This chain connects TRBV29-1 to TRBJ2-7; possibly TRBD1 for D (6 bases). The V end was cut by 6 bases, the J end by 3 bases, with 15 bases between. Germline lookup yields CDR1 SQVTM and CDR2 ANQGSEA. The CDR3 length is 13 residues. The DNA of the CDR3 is TGCAGCGTGAGGGACACGGCCTTCTACGAGCAGTACTTC. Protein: CSVRDTAFYEQYF.

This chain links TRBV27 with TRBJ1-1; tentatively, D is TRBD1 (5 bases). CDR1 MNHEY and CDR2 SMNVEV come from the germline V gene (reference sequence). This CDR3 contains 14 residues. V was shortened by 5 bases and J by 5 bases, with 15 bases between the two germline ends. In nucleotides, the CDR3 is TGTGCCAGCAGTCCTGTAGGCGGGGGGACTGAAGCTTTCTTT. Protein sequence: CASSPVGGGTEAFF.

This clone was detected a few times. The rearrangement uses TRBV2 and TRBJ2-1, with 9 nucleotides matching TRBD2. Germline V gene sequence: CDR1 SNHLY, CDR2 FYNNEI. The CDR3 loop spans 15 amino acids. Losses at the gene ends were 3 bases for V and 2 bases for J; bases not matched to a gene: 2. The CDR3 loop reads CASSDAGGPYNEQFF. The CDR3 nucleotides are TGTGCCAGCAGTGATGCGGGAGGGCCCTACAATGAGCAGTTCTTC.

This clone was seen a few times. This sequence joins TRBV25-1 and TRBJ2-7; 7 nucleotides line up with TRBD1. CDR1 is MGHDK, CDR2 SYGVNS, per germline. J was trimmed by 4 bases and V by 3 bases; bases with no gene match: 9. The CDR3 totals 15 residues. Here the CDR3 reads CASSDLQGSVYEQYF. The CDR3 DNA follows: TGTGCCAGCAGTGACCTACAGGGGTCGGTGTACGAGCAGTACTTC.

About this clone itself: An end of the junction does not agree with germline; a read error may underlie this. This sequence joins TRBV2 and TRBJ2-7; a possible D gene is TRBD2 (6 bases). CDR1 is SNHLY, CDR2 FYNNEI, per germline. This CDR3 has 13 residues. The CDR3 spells CASSEAGRRRVGF. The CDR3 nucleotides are TGTGCCAGCAGTGAAGCGGGTCGACGGAGGGTCGGCTTC.

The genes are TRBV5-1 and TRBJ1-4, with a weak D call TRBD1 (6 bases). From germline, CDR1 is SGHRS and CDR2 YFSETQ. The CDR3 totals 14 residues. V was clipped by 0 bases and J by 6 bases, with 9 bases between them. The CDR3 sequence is CASSLEAGDEKLFF. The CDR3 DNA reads TGCGCCAGCAGCTTGGAGGCAGGGGATGAAAAACTGTTTTTT.

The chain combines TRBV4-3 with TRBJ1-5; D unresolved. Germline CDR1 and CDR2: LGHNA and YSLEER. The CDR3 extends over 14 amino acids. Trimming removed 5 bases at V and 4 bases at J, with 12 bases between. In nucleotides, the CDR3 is TGCGCCAGCAGCGCCCAAAACACTAATCAGCCCCAGCATTTT. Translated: CASSAQNTNQPQHF.

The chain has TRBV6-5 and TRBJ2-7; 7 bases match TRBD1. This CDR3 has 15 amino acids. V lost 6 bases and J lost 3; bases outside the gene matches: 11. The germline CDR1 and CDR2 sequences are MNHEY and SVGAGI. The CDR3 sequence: CASRRQGEFGYEQYF. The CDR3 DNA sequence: TGTGCCAGCAGACGACAGGGAGAGTTCGGCTACGAGCAGTACTTC.

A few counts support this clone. CDR3: CATRGQGGYEQYF. Here the CDR3 DNA reads TGTGCCACCCGGGGACAGGGAGGCTACGAGCAGTACTTC. The chain employs TRBV25-1 and TRBJ2-7; 9 bases are shared with TRBD1. V dropped 10 bases and J dropped 3; count of bases not matched to a gene: 7. The CDR3 is 13 residues long. CDR1 MGHDK and CDR2 SYGVNS come from the germline V gene.

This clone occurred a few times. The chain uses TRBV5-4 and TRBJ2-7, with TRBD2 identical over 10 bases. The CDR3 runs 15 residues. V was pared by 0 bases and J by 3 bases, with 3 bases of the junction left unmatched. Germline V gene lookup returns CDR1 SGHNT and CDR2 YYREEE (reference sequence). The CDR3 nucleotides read TGTGCCAGCAGCTTGGGAGCGGGAGGGGGCTACGAGCAGTACTTC. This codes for CASSLGAGGGYEQYF.

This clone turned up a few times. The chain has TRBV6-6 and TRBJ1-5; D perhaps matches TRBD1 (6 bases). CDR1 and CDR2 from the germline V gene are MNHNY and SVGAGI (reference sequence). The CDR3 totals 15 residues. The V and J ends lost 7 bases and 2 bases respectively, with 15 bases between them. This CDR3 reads CASKLSSGGNQPQHF. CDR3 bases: TGTGCCAGCAAGTTAAGTTCAGGGGGCAATCAGCCCCAGCATTTT.

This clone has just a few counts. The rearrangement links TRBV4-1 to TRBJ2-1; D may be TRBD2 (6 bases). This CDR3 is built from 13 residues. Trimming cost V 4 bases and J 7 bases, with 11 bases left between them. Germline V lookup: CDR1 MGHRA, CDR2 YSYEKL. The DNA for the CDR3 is TGCGCCAGCAGCCGACCGGGACTTAATGAGCAGTTCTTC. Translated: CASSRPGLNEQFF.

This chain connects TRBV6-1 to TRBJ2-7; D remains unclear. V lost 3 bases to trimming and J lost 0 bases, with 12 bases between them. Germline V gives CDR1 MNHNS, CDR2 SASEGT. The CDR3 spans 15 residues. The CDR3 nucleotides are TGTGCCAGCAGTGATTATCTAGACATCTCCTACGAGCAGTACTTC. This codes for CASSDYLDISYEQYF.

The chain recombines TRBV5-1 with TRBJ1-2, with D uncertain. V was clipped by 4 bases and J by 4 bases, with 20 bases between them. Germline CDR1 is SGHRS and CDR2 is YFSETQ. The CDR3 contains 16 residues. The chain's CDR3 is CASSPRRREGPYGYTF. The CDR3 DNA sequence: TGCGCCAGCAGCCCACGTAGGCGGGAAGGCCCCTATGGCTACACCTTC.

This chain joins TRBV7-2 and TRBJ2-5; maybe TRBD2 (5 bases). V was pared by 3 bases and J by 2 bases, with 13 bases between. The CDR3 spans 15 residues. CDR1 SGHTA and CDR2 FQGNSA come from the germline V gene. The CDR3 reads CASSFNVGGQETQYF. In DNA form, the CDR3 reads TGTGCCAGCAGCTTTAACGTGGGCGGGCAAGAGACCCAGTACTTC. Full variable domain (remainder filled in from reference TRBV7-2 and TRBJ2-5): GAGVSQSPSNKVTEKGKDVELRCDPISGHTALYWYRQSLGQGLEFLIYFQGNSAPDKSGLPSDRFSAERTGGSVSTLTIQRTQQEDSAVYLCASSFNVGGQETQYFGPGTRLLVL.

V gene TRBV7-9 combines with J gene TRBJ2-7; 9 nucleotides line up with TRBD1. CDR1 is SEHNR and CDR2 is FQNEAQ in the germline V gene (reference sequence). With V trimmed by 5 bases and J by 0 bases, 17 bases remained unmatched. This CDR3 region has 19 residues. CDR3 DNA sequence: TGTGCCAGCAGCCTTCGGAACTCCCGGACAGGGGCTGTCTCCTACGAGCAGTACTTC. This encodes CASSLRNSRTGAVSYEQYF.

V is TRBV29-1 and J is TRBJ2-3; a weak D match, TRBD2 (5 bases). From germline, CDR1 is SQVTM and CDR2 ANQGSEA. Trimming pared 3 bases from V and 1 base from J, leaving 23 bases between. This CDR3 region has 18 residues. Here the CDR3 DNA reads TGCAGCGTTGATGGGCTAGGACGGGGTTTTACGGGCACAGATACGCAGTATTTT. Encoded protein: CSVDGLGRGFTGTDTQYF.

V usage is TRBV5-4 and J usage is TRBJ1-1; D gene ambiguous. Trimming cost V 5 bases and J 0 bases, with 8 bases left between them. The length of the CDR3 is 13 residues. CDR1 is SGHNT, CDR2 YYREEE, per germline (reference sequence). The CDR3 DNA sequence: TGTGCCAGCAGGGCAGGCTTGAACACTGAAGCTTTCTTT. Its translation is CASRAGLNTEAFF.

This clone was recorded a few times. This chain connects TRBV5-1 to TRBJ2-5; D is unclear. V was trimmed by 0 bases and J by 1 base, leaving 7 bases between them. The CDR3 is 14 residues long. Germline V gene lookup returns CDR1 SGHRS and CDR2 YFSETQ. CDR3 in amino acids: CASSLGSSQETQYF. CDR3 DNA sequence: TGCGCCAGCAGCTTGGGTAGCTCCCAAGAGACCCAGTACTTC. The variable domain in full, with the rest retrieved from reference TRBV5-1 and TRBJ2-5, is KAGVTQTPRYLIKTRGQQVTLSCSPISGHRSVSWYQQTPGQGLQFLFEYFSETQRNKGNFPGRFSGRQFSNSRSEMNVSTLELGDSALYLCASSLGSSQETQYFGPGTRLLVL.

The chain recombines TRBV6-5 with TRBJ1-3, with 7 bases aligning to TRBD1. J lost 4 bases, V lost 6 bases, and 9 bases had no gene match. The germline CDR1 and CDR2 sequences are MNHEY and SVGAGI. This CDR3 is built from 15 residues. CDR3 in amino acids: CASSSDRAEGNTIYF. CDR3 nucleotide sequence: TGTGCCAGCAGCTCCGACAGGGCGGAAGGAAACACCATATATTTT.

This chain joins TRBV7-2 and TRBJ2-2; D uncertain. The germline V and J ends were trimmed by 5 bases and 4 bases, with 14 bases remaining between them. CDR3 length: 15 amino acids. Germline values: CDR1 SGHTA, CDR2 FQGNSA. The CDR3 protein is CASSPWTPGTGELFF. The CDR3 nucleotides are TGTGCCAGCAGCCCCTGGACCCCGGGCACCGGGGAGCTGTTTTTT.

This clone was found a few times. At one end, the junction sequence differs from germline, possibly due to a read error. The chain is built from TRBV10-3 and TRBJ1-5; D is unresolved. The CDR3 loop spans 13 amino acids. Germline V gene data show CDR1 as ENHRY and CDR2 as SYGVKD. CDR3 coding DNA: TGTGCCATCGGTGACCGTGACAATCAGCCCCAGCATTTT. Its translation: CAIGDRDNQPQHF.

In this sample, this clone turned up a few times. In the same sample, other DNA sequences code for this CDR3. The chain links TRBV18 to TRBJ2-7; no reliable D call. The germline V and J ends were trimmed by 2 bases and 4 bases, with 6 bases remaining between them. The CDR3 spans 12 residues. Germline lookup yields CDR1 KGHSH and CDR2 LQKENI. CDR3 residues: CASSPTGYEQYF. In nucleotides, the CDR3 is TGTGCCAGCTCACCAACCGGGTACGAGCAGTACTTC.